Listed below are T cell receptor beta chains from one sample, sequenced in a study of blood T cell repertoires in COVID-19. Some clones are missing from TCRdb's copy, which holds only in-frame ones; the method was immunoSEQ multiplex PCR. This table has tens of thousands of clones, nearly 90% appearing once. Material: peripheral blood. The receptors were gathered from a man in his 60s with acute or convalescent COVID-19. The CDR3 runs from the conserved cysteine through the conserved F or W. A D gene is named only where the DNA matches it firmly. Part of the rows lack a size; the others show once, few, many or a class for expanded clones.

>14|TRBV5-4|TRBJ2-1|once|TRBD2
TGTGCCAGCAGCTTTGGTGGAGCGGGGATCGAACAGTTCTTC
CASSFGGAGIEQFF
>14|TRBV5-4|TRBJ2-1|once|TRBD2
TGTGCCAGCAGCAAAGGGACTAGCGGGGGCGAGCAGTTCTTC
CASSKGTSGGEQFF
>15|TRBV5-5|TRBJ1-5|.|TRBD1
TGTGCCAGCAGCCACGGGGACAGGGATGGCCAGCCCCAGCATTTT
CASSHGDRDGQPQHF
>14|TRBV2|TRBJ1-5|few|.
TGTGCCAGCAGTGAAGCACGGGGGGATCAGCCCCAGCATTTT
CASSEARGDQPQHF
>14|TRBV27|TRBJ1-2|.|TRBD1
TGTGCCAGCAGGTTAACAGGACAGGGGCATGGCTACACCTTC
CASRLTGQGHGYTF
>16|TRBV5-8|TRBJ1-5|.|TRBD1
TGTGCCAGCAGCGACCACAGGGGTTATAGCAATCAGCCCCAGCATTTT
CASSDHRGYSNQPQHF
>15|TRBV4-2|TRBJ1-2|.|.
TGTGCCAGCAGCCAAGAACAACAGGGTCACTATGGCTACACCTTC
CASSQEQQGHYGYTF
>13|TRBV5-1|TRBJ1-2|few|.
TGCGCCAGCAGCGAATCACCCGATCGGGGCTACACCTTC
CASSESPDRGYTF
>17|TRBV10-3|TRBJ1-3|.|TRBD1
TGTGCCATCAGCGCAGACCGCAGGGGGAGTTTTGGAAACACCATATATTTT
CAISADRRGSFGNTIYF
>16|TRBV21-1|TRBJ2-2|.|.
TGTGCCAGCAGCAATTGGGGACACCCGAACACCGGGGAGCTGTTTTTT
CASSNWGHPNTGELFF
>15|TRBV24-1|TRBJ2-3|.|TRBD1
TGTGCCACCAGTGACACCCGGGACAGGGGGGATACGCAGTATTTT
CATSDTRDRGDTQYF
>13|TRBV29-1|TRBJ1-1|.|.
TGCAGCGTTTTTTCGAGTATTAACACTGAAGCTTTCTTT
CSVFSSINTEAFF
>17|TRBV9|TRBJ1-2|.|.
TGTGCCAGCAGCGGAGGTGTGGACACTCCCCTCGGGTATGGCTACACCTTC
CASSGGVDTPLGYGYTF
>13|TRBV30|TRBJ1-1|once|.
TGTGCCTGGAGTTCACAGGTCGACACTGAAGCTTTCTTT
CAWSSQVDTEAFF
>13|TRBV5-1|TRBJ1-1|.|.
TGCGCCAGCAGCCGCACAGGGATACCTGAAGCTTTCTTT
CASSRTGIPEAFF
>11|TRBV5-1|TRBJ2-3|.|.
TGCGCCAGCAGCGACACTTATACGCAGTATTTT
CASSDTYTQYF
>16|TRBV25-1|TRBJ1-2|.|.
TGTGCCAGCAGTGATACCCGTCCTGTTGGGGCTCGGGGCTACACCTTC
CASSDTRPVGARGYTF
>12|TRBV30|TRBJ2-2|.|.
TGTGCCGTCCCACGGGGGACCGGGGAGCTGTTTTTT
CAVPRGTGELFF
>14|TRBV5-1|TRBJ1-1|.|.
TGCGCCAGCAGCTCTGACAGGATGGCCACTGAAGCTTTCTTT
CASSSDRMATEAFF